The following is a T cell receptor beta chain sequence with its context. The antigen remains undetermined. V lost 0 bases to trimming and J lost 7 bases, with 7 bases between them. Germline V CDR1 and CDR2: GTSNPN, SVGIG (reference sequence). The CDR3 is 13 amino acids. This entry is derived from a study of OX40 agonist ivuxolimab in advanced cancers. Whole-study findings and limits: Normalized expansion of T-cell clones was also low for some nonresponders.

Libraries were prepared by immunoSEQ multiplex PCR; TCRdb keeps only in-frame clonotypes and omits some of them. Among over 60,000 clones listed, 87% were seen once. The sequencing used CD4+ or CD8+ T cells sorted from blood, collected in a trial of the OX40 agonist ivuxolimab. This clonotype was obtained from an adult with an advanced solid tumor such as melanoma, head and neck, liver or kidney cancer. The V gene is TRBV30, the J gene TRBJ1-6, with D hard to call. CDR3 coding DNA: TGTGCCTGGAGTGTCCCCGGGAATTCACCCCTCCACTTT. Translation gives CAWSVPGNSPLHF.